The 25 T cell receptor beta chains in this list originate from one sample, sequenced in a study of control samples from healthy donors and cancer patients. The repertoire was sequenced with immunoSEQ multiplex PCR; TCRdb's copy has only in-frame clones and lacks some. Of 25,000 to 30,000 clones listed, around nine tenths are singletons. The sequencing sample was made of PBMCs. These receptors all come from a woman aged 40 to 55 with lung cancer.

This chain links TRBV5-4 with TRBJ2-1; D uncertain. The CDR3 runs 15 residues. V lost 4 bases and J 6 bases, leaving 17 bases between the germline ends. Germline V gene lookup returns CDR1 SGHNT and CDR2 YYREEE (reference sequence). The CDR3 DNA sequence: TGTGCCAGCAGCCCGCCCAGAGTCCTTACCAATGAGCAGTTCTTC. Translated: CASSPPRVLTNEQFF.

V gene TRBV24-1 combines with J gene TRBJ2-1; 8 bases are shared with TRBD1. CDR1 and CDR2 from the germline V gene are KGHDR and SFDVKD. V shed 3 bases and J 7 bases; nucleotides not matched to a gene: 10. This CDR3 is built from 16 residues. The CDR3 region has the DNA TGTGCCACCAGTGATCCAGGGGGCGCTGGTTCTAATGAGCAGTTCTTC. The encoded protein is CATSDPGGAGSNEQFF.

The chain carries TRBV7-9 and TRBJ1-1, with D maybe TRBD1 (5 bases). The germline V gene encodes CDR1 SEHNR and CDR2 FQNEAQ (reference sequence). The CDR3 contains 13 residues. Trimming removed 10 bases from V and 1 base from J, with 13 bases in between. CDR3 in DNA: TGTGCCAAGGAGGGGCTTACGAACACTGAAGCTTTCTTT. Translating it yields CAKEGLTNTEAFF.

The chain combines TRBV4-2 with TRBJ2-7; D remains unclear. Trimming pared 1 base from V and 2 bases from J, leaving 15 bases between. The CDR3 is 16 amino acids. The germline gives CDR1 LGHNA, CDR2 YNFKEQ. The CDR3 DNA reads as TGTGCCAGCAGCCAAGTCGGGCGGACGTCTGCCTACGAGCAGTACTTC. The encoded protein is CASSQVGRTSAYEQYF.

The chain is built from TRBV18 and TRBJ2-5, with TRBD1 matching 7 bases. The germline gives CDR1 KGHSH, CDR2 LQKENI. V was clipped by 4 bases and J by 0 bases; unmatched bases: 2. The CDR3 contains 14 residues. The CDR3, as DNA: TGTGCCAGCTCACTTGGGACAGACCAAGAGACCCAGTACTTC. It specifies CASSLGTDQETQYF.

The V and J genes are TRBV6-6 and TRBJ2-2; D possibly matches TRBD1 or TRBD2 (6 bases each). The CDR3 is 14 residues long. Germline CDR1 and CDR2: MNHNY and SVGAGI (reference sequence). The V end lost 8 bases, the J end lost 4 bases, and 14 bases lay between the germline ends. The CDR3 DNA reads as TGTGCCAGCTATGCGGGGACACCCACCGGGGAGCTGTTTTTT. Translation: CASYAGTPTGELFF.

This clone has a handful of counts. The chain recombines TRBV5-4 with TRBJ2-5; 8 nucleotides match TRBD2. Germline assignment: CDR1 SGHNT and CDR2 YYREEE (reference sequence). The CDR3 spans 14 residues. J was trimmed by 5 bases and V by 4 bases; bases with no gene match: 7. The CDR3 protein is CASSTGGEWETQYF. The CDR3 bases are TGTGCCAGCAGCACGGGGGGGGAATGGGAGACCCAGTACTTC.

This clone was counted a single time. V and J are TRBV6-5 and TRBJ2-1; 13 nucleotides line up with TRBD2. The V and J ends lost 7 bases and 9 bases, in that order; junction bases with no gene match: 9. The CDR3 totals 15 residues. Germline assignment: CDR1 MNHEY and CDR2 SVGAGI. The CDR3 DNA is TGTGCCAGCACCAGAACTAGCGGGGGGGCGACTGAGCAGTTCTTC. Protein sequence: CASTRTSGGATEQFF.

The chain combines TRBV19 with TRBJ2-3; weak D call: TRBD1 (5 bases). The CDR3 consists of 13 residues. The germline V gene encodes CDR1 LNHDA and CDR2 SQIVND (reference sequence). Trimming took 2 bases from V and 10 from J, leaving 13 bases between them. CDR3 nucleotide sequence: TGTGCCAGTAGTATAAGTGCAGGGAAGTCGCAGTATTTT. Residues: CASSISAGKSQYF.

The chain employs TRBV6-2 or TRBV6-3 and TRBJ2-1; weak D call: TRBD1 (5 bases). Trimming removed 5 bases from V and 5 bases from J, with 19 bases in between. The CDR3 is made up of 16 amino acids. The germline V gene has CDR1 MNHEY and CDR2 SVGEGT. The CDR3 spells CASSPQGPRNHNEQFF. In DNA form, the CDR3 reads TGTGCCAGCAGTCCGCAGGGCCCCCGTAACCACAATGAGCAGTTCTTC.

The V call is TRBV24-1, the J call TRBJ2-5, with no clear D. The CDR3 totals 15 residues. The V end lost 2 bases, the J end lost 5 bases, and 14 bases lay between the germline ends. Germline-derived CDR1 and CDR2 are KGHDR and SFDVKD. The CDR3 DNA reads as TGTGCCACCAGTGATTCGACACCAACGACGGAGACCCAGTACTTC. Translating gives CATSDSTPTTETQYF.

The rearrangement links TRBV7-9 to TRBJ1-1; D is perhaps TRBD1 (5 bases). In germline, CDR1 is SEHNR, CDR2 FQNEAQ (reference sequence). The CDR3 extends over 14 amino acids. Trimming took 5 bases from V and 2 from J, leaving 12 bases between them. As DNA, the CDR3 is TGTGCCAGCAGCACCCGGGGGGGTAACACTGAAGCTTTCTTT. This sequence encodes CASSTRGGNTEAFF.

This chain uses TRBV3-1 (or the pseudogene TRBV3-2) with TRBJ1-2; D is uncertain. V lost 0 bases and J lost 7, with 15 bases in between. The CDR3 is 15 residues long. Germline CDR1 is LGHDT and CDR2 is YNNKEL (reference sequence). The CDR3 region has the DNA TGTGCCAGCAGCCAAGAATTTATGGGGTTAGGTGGCTACACCTTC. This codes for CASSQEFMGLGGYTF.

The J gene is TRBJ2-3, the V gene TRBV7-2; weak D call: TRBD2 (5 bases). The CDR3 runs to 14 residues. The V end was cut by 0 bases, the J end by 4 bases, with 8 bases between. Germline V lookup: CDR1 SGHTA, CDR2 FQGNSA. CDR3 bases: TGTGCCAGCAGCTTAGCCACTAGACCAGATACGCAGTATTTT. This sequence encodes CASSLATRPDTQYF. The whole variable domain, remainder taken from reference TRBV7-2 and TRBJ2-3, is GAGVSQSPSNKVTEKGKDVELRCDPISGHTALYWYRQSLGQGLEFLIYFQGNSAPDKSGLPSDRFSAERTGGSVSTLTIQRTQQEDSAVYLCASSLATRPDTQYFGPGTRLTVL.

As regards this clone: The germline gene is not matched at one end of the junction; a read error may be the cause. The chain has TRBV2 and TRBJ1-3, with D unresolved. The CDR3 contains 14 residues. Germline V gene lookup returns CDR1 SNHLY and CDR2 FYNNEI. CDR3: CASSSGSSGNTIYF. In DNA, the CDR3 is TGTGCCAGCAGTTCGGGGTCCTCTGGGAACACCATATATTTT.

The chain carries TRBV3-1 (or the pseudogene TRBV3-2) and TRBJ1-6; maybe TRBD1 (5 bases). Germline CDR1 and CDR2: LGHDT and YNNKEL (reference sequence). The CDR3 is made up of 15 amino acids. Trimming took 2 bases from V and 8 from J, leaving 13 bases between them. Here the CDR3 DNA reads TGTGCCAGCAGCCAAAATGGGGCATGGGATTCACCCCTCCACTTT. Translated, it gives CASSQNGAWDSPLHF.

The genes are TRBV30 and TRBJ1-3; D is ambiguous. The germline V gene has CDR1 GTSNPN and CDR2 SVGIG (reference sequence). This CDR3 spans 12 amino acids. Deletions cut 3 bases from V and 0 bases from J, with 3 bases between. CDR3 in amino acids: CAWRGSGNTIYF. Written as DNA, the CDR3 is TGTGCCTGGAGGGGCTCTGGAAACACCATATATTTT.

CDR3 protein: CATSSGSRGGASTDTQYF. The CDR3 coding sequence is TGTGCCACCAGCAGTGGATCTCGCGGGGGGGCAAGCACAGATACGCAGTATTTT. This rearrangement joins TRBV15 to TRBJ2-3, with TRBD2 matching over 9 bases. With 3 bases clipped from V and 0 bases from J, the junction kept 10 bases outside the gene matches. Germline V gene lookup returns CDR1 LNHNV and CDR2 YYDKDF (reference sequence). The CDR3 runs 18 residues.

V and J are TRBV19 and TRBJ1-5; TRBD1 is a possible D gene (6 bases). Germline CDR1 and CDR2: LNHDA and SQIVND (reference sequence). The CDR3 totals 16 residues. V was shortened by 5 bases and J by 1 base, with 15 bases between the two germline ends. The CDR3 spells CASSLPGTQSNQPQHF. The CDR3, as DNA: TGTGCCAGTAGTTTACCTGGGACACAAAGCAATCAGCCCCAGCATTTT.

This chain links TRBV25-1 with TRBJ2-3, with 10 bases lining up with TRBD1. The CDR3 is 14 amino acids. Germline trimming cut 7 bases from V and 5 bases from J; bases unmatched to any gene: 6. Germline assignment: CDR1 MGHDK and CDR2 SYGVNS. The CDR3: CASTDRGRIDTQYF. The CDR3 bases are TGTGCCAGCACGGACAGGGGGAGGATAGATACGCAGTATTTT.

This clone was seen a handful of times. The chain is built from TRBV19 and TRBJ1-2, with D possibly matching TRBD1 (6 bases). V was trimmed by 10 bases and J by 6 bases, leaving 18 bases between them. The CDR3 covers 13 residues. Germline V CDR1 and CDR2: LNHDA, SQIVND (reference sequence). CDR3 sequence reads: CATAAGGMDGYTF. The CDR3 DNA reads TGTGCCACCGCGGCGGGGGGCATGGATGGCTACACCTTC.

The chain employs TRBV24-1 and TRBJ2-3; weak D call: TRBD2 (6 bases). The germline CDR1 and CDR2 sequences are KGHDR and SFDVKD. Deletions cut 0 bases from V and 6 bases from J, with 6 bases between. The CDR3 has 13 amino acids. The chain's CDR3 is CATSDLGGDTQYF. In DNA form, the CDR3 reads TGTGCCACCAGTGATTTGGGGGGGGATACGCAGTATTTT.

This sequence joins TRBV13 and TRBJ1-2; D unresolved. Looked up from germline, CDR1 is PRHDT and CDR2 is FYEKMQ (reference sequence). Trimming took off 0 bases at V and 4 bases at J, with 9 bases between the two ends. The CDR3 is made up of 14 amino acids. CDR3 nucleotides: TGTGCCAGCAGCTTAGGGGGAATGGGCTATGGCTACACCTTC. It specifies CASSLGGMGYGYTF.

The rearrangement uses TRBV5-6 and TRBJ2-7; D is possibly TRBD2 (5 bases). V was pared by 2 bases and J by 5 bases, with 14 bases between. Germline CDR1 is SGHDT and CDR2 is YYEEEE. This CDR3 contains 14 residues. CDR3 sequence reads: CASSLYGVGNEQYF. The CDR3 nucleotides are TGTGCCAGCAGCTTATACGGGGTAGGCAACGAGCAGTACTTC.

CDR3: CASSLSGTPGTGELFF. The DNA for the CDR3 is TGTGCCAGCTCACTATCCGGGACCCCGGGCACCGGGGAGCTGTTTTTT. The chain has TRBV18 and TRBJ2-2, with D possibly being TRBD1 or TRBD2 (5 bases each). Germline-derived CDR1 and CDR2 are KGHSH and LQKENI. The germline V and J ends were trimmed by 4 bases and 4 bases, with 16 bases remaining between them. This CDR3 has 16 amino acids.